The 24 T cell receptor beta chains listed next were all sequenced from one sample in a study of control samples from healthy donors and cancer patients. Data came from immunoSEQ multiplex PCR; TCRdb stores just in-frame clones and leaves some out. The data contain fewer than 200,000 clones, 85% to 90% of them singletons. The material sequenced was blood. The origin of the receptors is a woman aged 50 to 65 in good health.

This rearrangement joins TRBV28 to TRBJ2-5; the D is unclear. Germline loops: CDR1 MDHEN, CDR2 SYDVKM. The V end was cut by 3 bases, the J end by 1 base, with 9 bases between. The CDR3 runs to 14 residues. CDR3 sequence: CASSLDITQETQYF. In DNA form, the CDR3 reads TGTGCCAGCAGTTTGGATATAACCCAAGAGACCCAGTACTTC.

The J gene is TRBJ2-2, the V gene TRBV5-1; TRBD2 agrees at 8 bases. CDR1 and CDR2 from the germline V gene are SGHRS and YFSETQ. The junction had 6 bases not matched to a gene; V was cut back by 0 bases and J by 14 bases. The CDR3 is 13 residues long. The CDR3 loop is CASSLGAGAPLFF. CDR3 sequence (DNA): TGCGCCAGCAGCTTGGGAGCGGGAGCCCCCCTGTTTTTT.

This chain links TRBV4-1 with TRBJ2-7; 9 nucleotides align to TRBD2. Germline assignment: CDR1 MGHRA and CDR2 YSYEKL. J lost 5 bases, V lost 3 bases, and 5 bases had no gene match. The CDR3 extends over 14 amino acids. The DNA for the CDR3 is TGCGCCAGCAGCCAGGGACTAGCTTTCGACGAGCAGTACTTC. Translation gives CASSQGLAFDEQYF.

This clone has only one observation. The chain joins TRBV6-2 or TRBV6-3 to TRBJ1-2, with D unresolved. Per the germline V gene, CDR1 is MNHEY and CDR2 is SVGEGT. V lost 5 bases, J lost 8 bases, and 15 bases lay in between. The CDR3 loop spans 13 amino acids. The CDR3 here is CASSQSGRGGYTF. CDR3 DNA sequence: TGTGCCAGCAGTCAATCCGGGAGAGGCGGCTACACCTTC.

The chain couples TRBV5-1 to TRBJ1-6; possible D gene TRBD1, 6 bases. Germline V CDR1 and CDR2: SGHRS, YFSETQ. Trimming stripped 0 bases from V and 6 bases from J, with 13 bases between. This CDR3 has 16 residues. CDR3 in amino acids: CASSLVGGGLNSPLHF. In nucleotides, the CDR3 is TGCGCCAGCAGCTTGGTAGGAGGGGGGCTTAATTCACCCCTCCACTTT.

The chain couples TRBV6-6 to TRBJ1-1; no clear D gene. V was cut by 2 bases and J by 5 bases, with 6 bases left in between. Per germline, CDR1 MNHNY and CDR2 SVGAGI (reference sequence). The CDR3 is made up of 12 amino acids. The CDR3: CASSYGRTEAFF. The CDR3 DNA is TGTGCCAGCAGTTACGGTCGGACTGAAGCTTTCTTT.

The chain recombines TRBV15 with TRBJ1-1; D unclear. The CDR3 consists of 17 residues. Trimming removed 0 bases from V and 1 base from J, with 15 bases in between. The germline gives CDR1 LNHNV, CDR2 YYDKDF (reference sequence). CDR3 sequence (DNA): TGTGCCACCAGCAGAGATGGAGGAGTTAATGGGAACACTGAAGCTTTCTTT. It yields the protein CATSRDGGVNGNTEAFF.

The chain couples TRBV6-2 or TRBV6-3 to TRBJ2-3, with TRBD1 matching over 9 bases. The CDR3 runs to 15 residues. The germline CDR1 and CDR2 sequences are MNHEY and SVGEGT. With V trimmed by 2 bases and J by 5 bases, 5 bases remained unmatched. This CDR3 reads CASSYRTGDLDTQYF. The CDR3 DNA reads TGTGCCAGCAGTTACCGGACAGGGGATCTAGATACGCAGTATTTT.

This clone was found once. CDR3 residues: CASSLFRDPKYF. CDR3 bases: TGTGCCAGCAGCCTATTCCGGGACCCTAAGTACTTC. The V call is TRBV14, the J call TRBJ2-5, with D perhaps being TRBD1 or TRBD2 (5 bases each). CDR1 is SGHDN and CDR2 is FVKESK in the germline V gene. Trimming took off 4 bases at V and 12 bases at J, with 15 bases between the two ends. This CDR3 region has 12 residues. Full variable domain (remainder filled in from reference TRBV14 and TRBJ2-5): EAGVTQFPSHSVIEKGQTVTLRCDPISGHDNLYWYRRVMGKEIKFLLHFVKESKQDESGMPNNRFLAERTGGTYSTLKVQPAELEDSGVYFCASSLFRDPKYFGPGTRLLVL.

V is TRBV14 and J is TRBJ1-3, with unresolved D. Deletions cut 6 bases from V and 8 bases from J, with 14 bases between. This CDR3 comprises 13 residues. Germline V lookup: CDR1 SGHDN, CDR2 FVKESK. CDR3: CASSGFLADTIYF. In DNA, the CDR3 is TGTGCCAGCAGTGGGTTCCTCGCGGACACCATATATTTT. The variable domain in full, completed from reference TRBV14 and TRBJ1-3, reads EAGVTQFPSHSVIEKGQTVTLRCDPISGHDNLYWYRRVMGKEIKFLLHFVKESKQDESGMPNNRFLAERTGGTYSTLKVQPAELEDSGVYFCASSGFLADTIYFGEGSWLTVV.

The CDR3 reads CASSLGGVNEKLFF. The CDR3 region has the DNA TGCGCCAGCAGCTTGGGAGGGGTTAATGAAAAACTGTTTTTT. The chain links TRBV5-1 to TRBJ1-4; tentative D call: TRBD1 (5 bases). The CDR3 contains 14 residues. Germline CDR1 reads SGHRS; CDR2 reads YFSETQ. V lost 0 bases to trimming and J lost 4 bases, with 7 bases between them.

The chain couples TRBV28 to TRBJ1-6; D remains ambiguous. V lost 3 bases to trimming and J lost 3 bases, with 9 bases between them. Looked up from germline, CDR1 is MDHEN and CDR2 is SYDVKM. The CDR3 spans 15 residues. The CDR3 spells CASSLRRVYNSPLHF. CDR3 DNA: TGTGCCAGCAGTTTGCGGAGGGTCTATAATTCACCCCTCCACTTT.

The sample holds one count of this clone. V and J are TRBV20-1 and TRBJ1-4; D possibly corresponds to TRBD1 (5 bases). Trimming removed 3 bases from V and 13 bases from J, with 12 bases in between. The V gene's germline CDR1 is DFQATT and CDR2 SNEGSKA (reference sequence). The CDR3 is made up of 11 amino acids. CDR3 loop: CSASGGRVLFF. Here the CDR3 DNA reads TGCAGTGCTAGTGGGGGGAGAGTACTGTTTTTT.

The chain carries TRBV7-9 and TRBJ1-1; 7 bases are a match to TRBD1. Germline V gene data show CDR1 as SEHNR and CDR2 as FQNEAQ (reference sequence). The CDR3 loop spans 15 amino acids. V shed 5 bases, J shed 1 base, and the junction held 7 bases outside the gene matches. In nucleotides, the CDR3 is TGTGCCAGCAGCCAATTCCGGGACAGGAACACTGAAGCTTTCTTT. Amino acid sequence: CASSQFRDRNTEAFF.

This chain uses TRBV30 with TRBJ2-3; D gene ambiguous. The CDR3 spans 12 residues. V was clipped by 0 bases and J by 5 bases, with 6 bases between them. CDR1 and CDR2 (germline): GTSNPN, SVGIG (reference sequence). CDR3 in DNA: TGTGCCTGGAGTGTATATGGAGATACGCAGTATTTT. Amino acids: CAWSVYGDTQYF.

The gene calls are TRBV28 and TRBJ1-5; possibly TRBD1 for D (5 bases). The CDR3 is 14 amino acids. V gave up 7 bases and J gave up 3 bases, with 13 bases separating them. The germline V gene encodes CDR1 MDHEN and CDR2 SYDVKM. In nucleotides, the CDR3 is TGTGCCAGCATCCCCGGGACCAACAATCAGCCCCAGCATTTT. Its protein is CASIPGTNNQPQHF.

The rearrangement links TRBV19 to TRBJ1-2; D not certain. CDR3 length equals 14 residues. V was cut by 3 bases and J by 10 bases, with 18 bases left in between. Germline-derived CDR1 and CDR2 are LNHDA and SQIVND (reference sequence). Written as DNA, the CDR3 is TGTGCCAGTAGTATTGTTCTTCAGGTTCCCTCCTACACCTTC. This encodes CASSIVLQVPSYTF.

The CDR3: CASSQETVGDTAFF. CDR3 DNA sequence: TGTGCCAGCAGCCAAGAAACGGTTGGGGACACAGCTTTCTTT. V is TRBV4-2 and J is TRBJ1-1; D perhaps matches TRBD1 (6 bases). CDR3 length equals 14 residues. The germline V and J ends were trimmed by 0 bases and 10 bases, with 15 bases remaining between them. Per the germline V gene, CDR1 is LGHNA and CDR2 is YNFKEQ.

The chain is built from TRBV28 and TRBJ2-1, with unresolved D. The CDR3 contains 13 residues. The V gene lost 2 bases and the J gene lost 9 bases, with 11 bases spanning the gap. CDR1 and CDR2 from the germline V gene are MDHEN and SYDVKM. The CDR3 region has the DNA TGTGCCAGCAGTTTAGGGCTAGTTTTTGAGCAGTTCTTC. This gives the protein CASSLGLVFEQFF.

The V call is TRBV7-2, the J call TRBJ2-1; the D is unclear. Germline CDR1 SGHTA, CDR2 FQGNSA. CDR3 length equals 12 residues. V was clipped by 2 bases and J by 7 bases, with 6 bases between them. The CDR3 sequence is CASSLPTNEQFF. In nucleotides, the CDR3 is TGTGCCAGCAGCTTACCTACAAATGAGCAGTTCTTC. Together with reference TRBV7-2 and TRBJ2-1, the CDR3 gives the full variable domain: GAGVSQSPSNKVTEKGKDVELRCDPISGHTALYWYRQSLGQGLEFLIYFQGNSAPDKSGLPSDRFSAERTGGSVSTLTIQRTQQEDSAVYLCASSLPTNEQFFGPGTRLTVL.

This chain joins TRBV5-3 and TRBJ1-1; TRBD1 matches 8 bases. TRBV5-3 is placed among ORFs of uncertain function. The trim removed 8 bases at V and 11 bases at J, leaving 14 bases unmatched. The CDR3 length is 13 residues. In DNA form, the CDR3 reads TGTGCCAGGACAGGGGATCCCCCAATGGTCGCTTTCTTT. Its translation: CARTGDPPMVAFF.

The V and J genes are TRBV10-3 and TRBJ1-1; possible D gene TRBD1, 6 bases. This CDR3 comprises 13 residues. CDR1 is ENHRY and CDR2 is SYGVKD in the germline V gene. Trimming took 10 bases from V and 11 from J, leaving 23 bases between them. The CDR3 coding sequence is TGTGCCACCCGGTCACAGGGAGTGTTGGGTGCTTTCTTT. Translated: CATRSQGVLGAFF.

The V and J genes are TRBV6-4 and TRBJ1-1; D gene ambiguous. Germline loops: CDR1 MRHNA, CDR2 SNTAGT. The CDR3 runs 14 residues. V was shortened by 5 bases and J by 0 bases, with 10 bases between the two germline ends. The CDR3 reads CASSRDAMNTEAFF. CDR3 bases: TGTGCCAGCAGTCGTGATGCCATGAACACTGAAGCTTTCTTT.

The table lists this clone with a few counts. The gene calls are TRBV29-1 and TRBJ2-7; possible D gene TRBD2, 7 bases. Germline V lookup: CDR1 SQVTM, CDR2 ANQGSEA. The CDR3 totals 13 residues. Deletions cut 4 bases from V and 6 bases from J, with 16 bases between. Here the CDR3 reads CSVVVPGEGEQYF. Here the CDR3 DNA reads TGCAGCGTTGTGGTCCCAGGGGAGGGCGAGCAGTACTTC.